This T cell receptor (beta chain) was sequenced for a study of CXCR3-negative and CXCR3-positive naive CD8 T cells. UMI-labeled 5' RACE yielded the TRB cDNA libraries. TCRdb reworked the 5' RACE reads into one entry per CDR3 protein, no DNA. The sample features roughly 80,000 distinct CDR3 sequences, with 0.62% in its top ten. The CDR3 length is 17 residues. Germline assignment: CDR1 SGHTA and CDR2 FQGNSA. Study results and limitations: Diversity in memory CD8+ cells fell much lower than the comparably high levels seen in both naive subsets. Relative to CXCR3-negative naive cells, CXCR3-positive naive cells had more hydrophobic TRB CDR3s.

As concerns this clonotype: Its cognate antigen is unknown.

Sequencing was carried out using naive CXCR3+ CD8+ T cells from blood. Subset meaning: CD45RO-CCR7+CD27+CD95- naive CD8+ T cells expressing CXCR3 (TNR3+). This TCR was sampled from a human donor in good health. Some clones in this sample may be carry-over from other donors' samples. This chain connects TRBV7-2 to TRBJ2-5; the D call of TRBD2 rests on TCRdb alone, since no DNA is present to check it. The chain's CDR3 is CASTLDGMGRHGETQYF.